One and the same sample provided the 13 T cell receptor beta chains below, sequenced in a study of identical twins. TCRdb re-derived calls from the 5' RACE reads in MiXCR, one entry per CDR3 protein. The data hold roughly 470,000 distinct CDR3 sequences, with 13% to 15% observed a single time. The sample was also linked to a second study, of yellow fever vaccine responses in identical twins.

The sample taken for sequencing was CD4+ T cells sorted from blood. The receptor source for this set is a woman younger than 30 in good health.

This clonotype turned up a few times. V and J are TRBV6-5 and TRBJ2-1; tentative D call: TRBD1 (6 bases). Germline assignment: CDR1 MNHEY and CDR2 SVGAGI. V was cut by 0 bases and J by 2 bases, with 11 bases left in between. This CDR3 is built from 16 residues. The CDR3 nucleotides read TGTGCCAGCAGTTACTCAGGCCAGGGGCCCTACAATGAGCAGTTCTTC. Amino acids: CASSYSGQGPYNEQFF.

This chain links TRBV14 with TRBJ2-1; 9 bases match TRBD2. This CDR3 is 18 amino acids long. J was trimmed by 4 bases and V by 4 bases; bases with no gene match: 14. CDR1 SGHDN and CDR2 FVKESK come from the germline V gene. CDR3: CASSRTRTGTSSYNEQFF. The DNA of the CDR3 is TGTGCCAGCAGCCGCACCCGTACCGGGACTAGCTCATACAATGAGCAGTTCTTC.

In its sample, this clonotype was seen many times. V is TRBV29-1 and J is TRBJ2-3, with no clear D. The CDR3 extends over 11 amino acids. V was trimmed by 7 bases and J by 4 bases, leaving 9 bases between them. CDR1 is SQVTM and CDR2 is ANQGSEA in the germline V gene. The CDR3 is CSAGLADTQYF. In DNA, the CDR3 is TGCAGCGCTGGTTTGGCAGATACGCAGTATTTT.

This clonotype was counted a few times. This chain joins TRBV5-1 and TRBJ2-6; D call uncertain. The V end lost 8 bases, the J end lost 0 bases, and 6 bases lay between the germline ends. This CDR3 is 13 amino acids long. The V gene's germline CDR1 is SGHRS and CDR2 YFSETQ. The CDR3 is CASYNSGANVLTF. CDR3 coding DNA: TGCGCCAGTTATAACTCTGGGGCCAACGTCCTGACTTTC.

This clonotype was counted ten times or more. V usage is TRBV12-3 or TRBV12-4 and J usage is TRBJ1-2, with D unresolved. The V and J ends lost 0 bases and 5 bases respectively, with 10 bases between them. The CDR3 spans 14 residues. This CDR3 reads CASSLAAVWYGYTF. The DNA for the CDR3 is TGTGCCAGCAGTTTAGCGGCCGTGTGGTATGGCTACACCTTC.

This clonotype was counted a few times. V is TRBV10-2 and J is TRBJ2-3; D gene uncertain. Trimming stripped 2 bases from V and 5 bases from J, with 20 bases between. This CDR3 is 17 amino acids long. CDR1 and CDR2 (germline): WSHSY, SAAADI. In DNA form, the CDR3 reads TGCGCCAGCAGTGAGGGCAGAAAGGCTACTCTCGTAGATACGCAGTATTTT. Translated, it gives CASSEGRKATLVDTQYF.

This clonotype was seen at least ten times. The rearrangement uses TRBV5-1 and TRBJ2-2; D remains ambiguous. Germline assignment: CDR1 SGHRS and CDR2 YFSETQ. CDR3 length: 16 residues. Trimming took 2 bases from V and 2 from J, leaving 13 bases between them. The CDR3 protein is CASSLIARHNTGELFF. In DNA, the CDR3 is TGCGCCAGCAGCTTAATAGCAAGACACAACACCGGGGAGCTGTTTTTT.

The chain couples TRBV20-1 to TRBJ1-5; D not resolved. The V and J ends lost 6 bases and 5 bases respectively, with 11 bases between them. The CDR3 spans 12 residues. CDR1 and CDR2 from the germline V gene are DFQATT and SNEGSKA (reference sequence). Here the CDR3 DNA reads TGCAGTGCCCAGCGCCCGGATCAGCCCCAGCATTTT. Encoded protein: CSAQRPDQPQHF.

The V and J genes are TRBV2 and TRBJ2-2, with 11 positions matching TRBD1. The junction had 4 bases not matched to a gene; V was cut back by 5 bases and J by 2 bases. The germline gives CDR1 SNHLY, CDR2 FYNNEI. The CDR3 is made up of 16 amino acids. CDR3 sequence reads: CASSTGTGGNTGELFF. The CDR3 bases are TGTGCCAGCAGTACCGGGACAGGGGGAAACACCGGGGAGCTGTTTTTT.

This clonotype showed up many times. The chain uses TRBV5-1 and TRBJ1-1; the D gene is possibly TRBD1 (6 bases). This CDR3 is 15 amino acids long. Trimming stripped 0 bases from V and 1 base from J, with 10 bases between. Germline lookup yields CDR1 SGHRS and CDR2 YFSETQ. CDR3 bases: TGCGCCAGCAGCTTGGATGGGGGGCAGAACACTGAAGCTTTCTTT. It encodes CASSLDGGQNTEAFF.

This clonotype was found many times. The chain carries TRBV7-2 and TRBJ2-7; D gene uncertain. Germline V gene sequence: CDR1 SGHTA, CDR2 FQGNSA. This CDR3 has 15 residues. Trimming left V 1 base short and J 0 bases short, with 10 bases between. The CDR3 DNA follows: TGTGCCAGCAGCTTAGTCGGCGACAACTCCTACGAGCAGTACTTC. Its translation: CASSLVGDNSYEQYF.

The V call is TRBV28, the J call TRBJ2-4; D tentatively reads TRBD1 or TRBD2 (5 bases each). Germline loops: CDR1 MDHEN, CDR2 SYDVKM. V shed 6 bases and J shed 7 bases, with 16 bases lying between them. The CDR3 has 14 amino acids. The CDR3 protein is CASSTPGPSNIQYF. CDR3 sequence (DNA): TGTGCCAGCAGCACACCGGGACCCTCGAACATTCAGTACTTC. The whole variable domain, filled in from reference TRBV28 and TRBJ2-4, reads DVKVTQSSRYLVKRTGEKVFLECVQDMDHENMFWYRQDPGLGLRLIYFSYDVKMKEKGDIPEGYSVSREKKERFSLILESASTNQTSMYLCASSTPGPSNIQYFGAGTRLSVL.

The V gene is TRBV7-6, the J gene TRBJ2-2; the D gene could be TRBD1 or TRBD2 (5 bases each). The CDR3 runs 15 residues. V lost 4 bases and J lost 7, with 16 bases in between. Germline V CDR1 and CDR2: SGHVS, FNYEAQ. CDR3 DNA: TGTGCCAGCAGCTATTCGAGGGACCCCGTCGGGGAGCTGTTTTTT. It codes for CASSYSRDPVGELFF.